The 26 T cell receptor beta chains in this list originate from one sample, sequenced in a study of control samples from healthy donors and cancer patients. The protocol was immunoSEQ multiplex PCR, while the TCRdb copy is restricted to in-frame clones and leaves out a portion. The sample has 65,000 to 90,000 clones, roughly nine tenths seen once. The sample consisted of PBMCs. Source of these receptors: a woman between 50 and 59 years old with colorectal cancer.

This rearrangement joins TRBV6-5 to TRBJ2-5, with no clear D. V lost 10 bases, J lost 5 bases, and 23 bases lay in between. Germline CDR1 and CDR2: MNHEY and SVGAGI. This CDR3 is 15 amino acids long. The CDR3 loop reads CATLPWAPRWETQYF. CDR3 nucleotide sequence: TGTGCCACCCTACCTTGGGCCCCGAGGTGGGAGACCCAGTACTTC.

The J gene is TRBJ1-4, the V gene TRBV24-1; 11 bases fit TRBD1. CDR1 is KGHDR, CDR2 SFDVKD, per germline. The V and J ends lost 3 bases and 8 bases, in that order; junction bases with no gene match: 10. This CDR3 spans 17 amino acids. CDR3 coding DNA: TGTGCCACCAGTGATCCGACAGGGACAGGGGGGGAGGAAAAACTGTTTTTT. It codes for CATSDPTGTGGEEKLFF.

The J gene is TRBJ2-3, the V gene TRBV30; D perhaps matches TRBD2 (6 bases). The germline CDR1 and CDR2 sequences are GTSNPN and SVGIG (reference sequence). The ends were cut back, 0 bases at V and 3 bases at J, with 13 bases in the middle. The CDR3 length is 15 residues. The CDR3 region has the DNA TGTGCCTGGAGTGTCAACGTGGGGGGAACAGATACGCAGTATTTT. Amino acids: CAWSVNVGGTDTQYF.

This clone appeared a few times. The CDR3 sequence: CASSIAAGQTFYGYTF. CDR3 coding DNA: TGTGCCAGTAGTATAGCCGCGGGACAGACTTTCTATGGCTACACCTTC. J is TRBJ1-2 and V is TRBV19; 7 nucleotides agree with TRBD1. The V and J ends lost 1 base and 4 bases, in that order; junction bases with no gene match: 9. Germline CDR1 and CDR2: LNHDA and SQIVND (reference sequence). This CDR3 spans 16 amino acids.

The chain combines TRBV2 with TRBJ1-5; 11 bases map to TRBD1. The trim removed 5 bases at V and 6 bases at J, leaving 3 bases unmatched. CDR3 size: 14 residues. Germline CDR1 is SNHLY and CDR2 is FYNNEI. The CDR3 DNA is TGTGCCAGCAGTAAGGACAGGGGGCGTCAGCCCCAGCATTTT. This encodes CASSKDRGRQPQHF.

The J gene is TRBJ2-7, the V gene TRBV5-5; D may match TRBD1 or TRBD2 (5 bases each). The germline V gene has CDR1 SGHKS and CDR2 YYEKEE (reference sequence). Trimming removed 3 bases from V and 6 bases from J, with 13 bases in between. The CDR3 is made up of 13 amino acids. The CDR3 DNA reads as TGTGCCAGCAGCTCCACTGGGGGTACCGAGCAGTACGTC. Its translation is CASSSTGGTEQYV.

This clone has just a few counts. The gene calls are TRBV19 and TRBJ1-3; D perhaps matches TRBD1 (5 bases). Germline CDR1 reads LNHDA; CDR2 reads SQIVND (reference sequence). V lost 8 bases and J lost 0, with 20 bases in between. CDR3 length: 17 amino acids. The CDR3 DNA is TGTGCCAGTCAGCCGCCCGGGGCTAGATTCTCTGGAAACACCATATATTTT. It translates to CASQPPGARFSGNTIYF.

The V call is TRBV28, the J call TRBJ1-2, with 10 bases lining up with TRBD1. The V segment lost 5 bases and the J segment 2 bases; nucleotides outside the gene matches: 5. Germline CDR1 is MDHEN and CDR2 is SYDVKM. The length of the CDR3 is 15 residues. In DNA, the CDR3 is TGTGCCAGCAGTGGCCCGGGACAGGGGAACTATGGCTACACCTTC. Translating it yields CASSGPGQGNYGYTF.

This clone came up a few times. V is TRBV5-6 and J is TRBJ1-1; the D gene is possibly TRBD1 (5 bases). Germline V gene sequence: CDR1 SGHDT, CDR2 YYEEEE. The CDR3 consists of 13 residues. V was cut by 1 base and J by 3 bases, with 7 bases left in between. The CDR3: CASSLRQHTEAFF. Here the CDR3 DNA reads TGTGCCAGCAGCTTGCGACAGCACACTGAAGCTTTCTTT.

This clone was detected only a few times. The chain carries TRBV11-3 and TRBJ2-5; a weak D match, TRBD2 (5 bases). The CDR3 is 13 residues long. V lost 3 bases and J 0 bases, leaving 5 bases between the germline ends. Germline-derived CDR1 and CDR2 are SGHNT and YENEEA. CDR3 sequence (DNA): TGTGCCAGCAGCTTGGGAGACCAAGAGACCCAGTACTTC. It is translated as CASSLGDQETQYF.

The chain employs TRBV28 and TRBJ1-5; D not resolved. This CDR3 comprises 12 residues. CDR1 and CDR2 (germline): MDHEN, SYDVKM. V lost 7 bases and J lost 7, with 11 bases in between. Written as DNA, the CDR3 is TGTGCCAGCACTGAATCGGAACAGCCCCAGCATTTT. This codes for CASTESEQPQHF. The full variable domain, completed using reference TRBV28 and TRBJ1-5, is DVKVTQSSRYLVKRTGEKVFLECVQDMDHENMFWYRQDPGLGLRLIYFSYDVKMKEKGDIPEGYSVSREKKERFSLILESASTNQTSMYLCASTESEQPQHFGDGTRLSIL.

The count of this clone is one. The genes are TRBV4-2 and TRBJ1-1; 8 bases match TRBD1. Germline V gene data show CDR1 as LGHNA and CDR2 as YNFKEQ. V lost 0 bases to trimming and J lost 1 base; unmatched junction nucleotides: 1. The CDR3 totals 15 residues. The CDR3 is CASSQDGQGNTEAFF. DNA of the CDR3: TGTGCCAGCAGCCAAGATGGACAGGGGAACACTGAAGCTTTCTTT.

This clone has just a few counts. The chain carries TRBV7-8 and TRBJ1-3; D not certain. The V gene's germline CDR1 is SGHVS and CDR2 FQNEAQ. The CDR3 totals 14 residues. V lost 4 bases and J lost 3, with 10 bases in between. The CDR3 reads CASSYKPGGNTIYF. The CDR3 DNA reads as TGTGCCAGCAGCTATAAACCCGGTGGAAACACCATATATTTT.

The rearrangement uses TRBV7-2 and TRBJ1-1; possibly TRBD1 for D (5 bases). Germline V gives CDR1 SGHTA, CDR2 FQGNSA. V lost 3 bases and J 2 bases, leaving 13 bases between the germline ends. The CDR3 extends over 15 amino acids. The CDR3 DNA reads as TGTGCCAGCAGCTTGGAAGACAGAAGTAACACTGAAGCTTTCTTT. This translates into CASSLEDRSNTEAFF.

This clone was observed a handful of times. The CDR3 spells CSVGRSETQYF. CDR3 coding DNA: TGCAGCGTTGGTAGGTCTGAGACCCAGTACTTC. The rearrangement uses TRBV29-1 and TRBJ2-5; D uncertain. The CDR3 has 11 residues. The V and J ends lost 4 bases and 5 bases respectively, with 8 bases between them. Looked up from germline, CDR1 is SQVTM and CDR2 is ANQGSEA.

V and J are TRBV5-1 and TRBJ1-1; 11 bases are a match to TRBD1. Trimming cost V 4 bases and J 3 bases; bases outside gene matches: 5. The germline V gene encodes CDR1 SGHRS and CDR2 YFSETQ. The CDR3 runs to 15 residues. CDR3 protein: CASSVGQGVDTEAFF. The CDR3, as DNA: TGCGCCAGCAGCGTGGGACAGGGGGTCGACACTGAAGCTTTCTTT.

This clone has more than one count but fewer than ten. The rearrangement links TRBV25-1 to TRBJ1-2, with D unresolved. The V and J ends lost 3 bases and 6 bases respectively, with 5 bases between them. The CDR3 runs 11 residues. The germline CDR1 and CDR2 sequences are MGHDK and SYGVNS. The DNA for the CDR3 is TGTGCCAGCAGTGAGAGTCATGGCTACACCTTC. Its translation is CASSESHGYTF.

The chain has TRBV6-6 and TRBJ2-5; 8 bases match TRBD2. Germline lookup yields CDR1 MNHNY and CDR2 SVGAGI (reference sequence). Trimming cost V 6 bases and J 5 bases; bases outside gene matches: 8. This CDR3 has 14 residues. The DNA of the CDR3 is TGTGCCAGCAGGACCGGGACTAGGTACGAGACCCAGTACTTC. Translating gives CASRTGTRYETQYF.

The rearrangement joins TRBV5-1 to TRBJ1-1; 7 nucleotides align to TRBD1. This CDR3 is built from 15 residues. Germline-derived CDR1 and CDR2 are SGHRS and YFSETQ. V dropped 0 bases and J dropped 0; count of bases not matched to a gene: 2. CDR3 in amino acids: CASSLEGAMNTEAFF. The CDR3 nucleotides are TGCGCCAGCAGCTTGGAGGGGGCTATGAACACTGAAGCTTTCTTT.

This chain links TRBV6-2 or TRBV6-3 with TRBJ2-2, with TRBD1 matching 7 bases. The CDR3 has 17 amino acids. The V and J ends lost 4 bases and 2 bases, in that order; junction bases with no gene match: 10. CDR1 and CDR2 (germline): MNHEY, SVGEGT. The CDR3 coding sequence is TGTGCCAGCAGTTCCCGATACCGGGACAGTAACACCGGGGAGCTGTTTTTT. Its translation: CASSSRYRDSNTGELFF.

The chain carries TRBV6-2 or TRBV6-3 and TRBJ1-5, with 8 bases aligning to TRBD1. The germline gives CDR1 MNHEY, CDR2 SVGEGT. The CDR3 loop spans 14 amino acids. V lost 2 bases to trimming and J lost 6 bases; unmatched junction nucleotides: 3. The CDR3, as DNA: TGTGCCAGCAGTTACAGGACAGGGATTCAGCCCCAGCATTTT. It translates to CASSYRTGIQPQHF.

V usage is TRBV5-4 and J usage is TRBJ2-1; D unclear. Germline CDR1 reads SGHNT; CDR2 reads YYREEE (reference sequence). Trimming shortened V by 0 bases and J by 9 bases, and 7 bases separated the two germline ends. CDR3 length: 12 residues. CDR3 bases: TGTGCCAGCAGCTTGGGATCGGGTGAGCAGTTCTTC. Residues: CASSLGSGEQFF.

The J gene is TRBJ1-2, the V gene TRBV7-3; D perhaps matches TRBD1 (5 bases). Germline-derived CDR1 and CDR2 are SGHTA and FQGTGA. Trimming removed 5 bases at V and 2 bases at J, with 9 bases between. The CDR3 is 13 amino acids. CDR3 bases: TGTGCCAGCAGCCCGGGACGGAACTATGGCTACACCTTC. Translating it yields CASSPGRNYGYTF.

CDR3 residues: CAISESRGSADTQYF. As DNA, the CDR3 is TGTGCCATCAGTGAGTCGAGGGGTTCCGCAGATACGCAGTATTTT. This rearrangement joins TRBV10-3 to TRBJ2-3, with D perhaps given as TRBD1 or TRBD2 (5 bases each). The CDR3 runs to 15 residues. Looked up from germline, CDR1 is ENHRY and CDR2 is SYGVKD. V lost 0 bases to trimming and J lost 4 bases, with 11 bases between them.

The sample holds a few counts of this clone. The V gene is TRBV25-1, the J gene TRBJ1-1, with 7 bases that match TRBD1. The CDR3 runs to 12 residues. V shed 8 bases, J shed 6 bases, and the junction held 6 bases outside the gene matches. Germline V gene lookup returns CDR1 MGHDK and CDR2 SYGVNS. The CDR3 reads CASQTGYAEAFF. The CDR3 nucleotides are TGTGCCAGCCAGACAGGGTACGCTGAAGCTTTCTTT.

The chain combines TRBV28 with TRBJ2-2; 8 nucleotides agree with TRBD1. Germline V CDR1 and CDR2: MDHEN, SYDVKM. V shed 5 bases, J shed 6 bases, and the junction held 14 bases outside the gene matches. The CDR3 spans 17 residues. The CDR3 sequence: CASSPRGGRGLAGELFF. DNA for the CDR3: TGTGCCAGCAGTCCGAGGGGTGGCAGGGGGCTGGCCGGGGAGCTGTTTTTT.